A few counts support the clone carrying this T cell receptor (beta chain). Its antigen is not identified. TCRdb keeps only in-frame clones here, not all; method: immunoSEQ multiplex PCR. This table holds 65,000 to 70,000 clones, around nine tenths found once. The CDR3 runs 14 residues. The V gene lost 1 base and the J gene lost 2 bases, with 8 bases spanning the gap. CDR1 and CDR2 from the germline V gene are SEHNR and FQNEAQ (reference sequence). The record originates from a study of T cell responses to AZD1222 COVID-19 vaccine. Whole-study findings and limits: Baseline serology detected seropositivity in only six AZD1222 recipients. Epitopes outside B.1.351 and B.1.1.7 mutated regions reportedly drew nearly half of spike TCRs. The span of vaccine-associated CD4 TCRs extended across spike, with dominance at 160-218 and 743-854. The breadth and depth of Spike-specific TCRs increased once two AZD1222 doses had been given.

The sequence was collected from an adult in good health. The sample was peripheral blood, taken on day 0 of AZD1222 vaccination. The chain couples TRBV7-9 to TRBJ2-5; D may correspond to TRBD1 or TRBD2 (5 bases each). The CDR3 bases are TGTGCCAGCAGCTTAGGTGGGGGACAAGAGACCCAGTACTTC. As protein: CASSLGGGQETQYF.